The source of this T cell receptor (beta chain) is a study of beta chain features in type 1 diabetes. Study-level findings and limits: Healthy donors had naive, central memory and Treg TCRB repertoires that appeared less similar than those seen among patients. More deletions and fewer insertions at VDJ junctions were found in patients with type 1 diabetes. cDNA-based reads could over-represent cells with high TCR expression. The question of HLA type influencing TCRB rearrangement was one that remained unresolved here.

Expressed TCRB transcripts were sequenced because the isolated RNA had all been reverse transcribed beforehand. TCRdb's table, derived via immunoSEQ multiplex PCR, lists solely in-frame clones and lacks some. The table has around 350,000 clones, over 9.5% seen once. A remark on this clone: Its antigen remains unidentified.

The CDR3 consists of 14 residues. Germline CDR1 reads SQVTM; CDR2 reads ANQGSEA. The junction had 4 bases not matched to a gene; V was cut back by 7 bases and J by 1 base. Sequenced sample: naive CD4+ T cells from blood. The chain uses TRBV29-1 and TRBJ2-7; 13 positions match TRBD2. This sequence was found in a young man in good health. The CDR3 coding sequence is TGCAGCGCCGCGGGACTAGCGGGATCCTACGAGCAGTACTTC. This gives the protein CSAAGLAGSYEQYF.